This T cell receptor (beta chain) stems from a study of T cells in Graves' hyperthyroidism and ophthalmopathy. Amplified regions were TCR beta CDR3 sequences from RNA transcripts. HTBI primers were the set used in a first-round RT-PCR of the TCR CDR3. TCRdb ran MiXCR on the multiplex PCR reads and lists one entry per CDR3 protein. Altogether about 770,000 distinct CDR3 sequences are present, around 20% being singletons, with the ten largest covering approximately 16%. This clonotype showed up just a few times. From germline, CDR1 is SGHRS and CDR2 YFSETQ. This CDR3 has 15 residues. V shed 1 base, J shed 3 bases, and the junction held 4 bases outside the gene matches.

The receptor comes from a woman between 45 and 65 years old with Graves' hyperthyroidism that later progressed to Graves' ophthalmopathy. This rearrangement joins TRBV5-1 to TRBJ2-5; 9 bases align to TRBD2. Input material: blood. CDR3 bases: TGCGCCAGCAGCTTGAGGGCTAGCGGGGAAGAGACCCAGTACTTC. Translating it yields CASSLRASGEETQYF. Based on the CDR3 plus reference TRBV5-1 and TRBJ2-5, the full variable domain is KAGVTQTPRYLIKTRGQQVTLSCSPISGHRSVSWYQQTPGQGLQFLFEYFSETQRNKGNFPGRFSGRQFSNSRSEMNVSTLELGDSALYLCASSLRASGEETQYFGPGTRLLVL.